One sample yielded the 25 T cell receptor beta chains listed below, sequenced in a study of beta chain features in type 1 diabetes. Every isolated RNA sample was fully reverse transcribed, so sequencing captured expressed TCRB transcripts. Sequencing was performed with immunoSEQ multiplex PCR; in TCRdb, only in-frame clones are kept and a portion is missing. In the table there are 390,000 or so clones, 14% of which are singletons. Source material: naive CD4+ T cells from blood. Receptors originate from a man aged 30 to 45 in good health.

This clone was recorded a few times. The rearrangement uses TRBV9 and TRBJ2-1; a possible D gene is TRBD2 (5 bases). Germline V gene lookup returns CDR1 SGDLS and CDR2 YYNGEE. V was shortened by 7 bases and J by 6 bases, with 8 bases between the two germline ends. This CDR3 spans 11 amino acids. The CDR3 nucleotides are TGTGCCAGCGCGAGGGCCAATGAGCAGTTCTTC. It codes for CASARANEQFF.

The chain links TRBV10-3 to TRBJ2-3; 8 bases fit TRBD2. The germline V gene encodes CDR1 ENHRY and CDR2 SYGVKD. This CDR3 has 14 residues. The trim removed 4 bases at V and 3 bases at J, leaving 3 bases unmatched. The CDR3 reads CAISGGRSTDTQYF. DNA of the CDR3: TGTGCCATCAGTGGCGGGAGGTCGACAGATACGCAGTATTTT.

This clone was picked up a small number of times. The rearrangement joins TRBV13 to TRBJ2-3; weak D call: TRBD2 (5 bases). The CDR3 spans 14 residues. Trimming stripped 5 bases from V and 3 bases from J, with 12 bases between. Germline V gene data show CDR1 as PRHDT and CDR2 as FYEKMQ (reference sequence). Here the CDR3 DNA reads TGTGCCAGCAGCCCCCGGGGTGGAACAGATACGCAGTATTTT. Protein sequence: CASSPRGGTDTQYF. The entire variable domain, with the rest obtained from reference TRBV13 and TRBJ2-3, is as follows: AAGVIQSPRHLIKEKRETATLKCYPIPRHDTVYWYQQGPGQDPQFLISFYEKMQSDKGSIPDRFSAQQFSDYHSELNMSSLELGDSALYFCASSPRGGTDTQYFGPGTRLTVL.

This clone was counted between two and nine times. An end of the junction does not agree with germline; a read error may underlie this. The J gene is TRBJ1-4, the V gene TRBV7-9; D gene uncertain. Germline V gene sequence: CDR1 SEHNR, CDR2 FQNEAQ (reference sequence). The CDR3 contains 11 residues. CDR3 nucleotides: TGTGCCAGCAGCTCTAAGGAAAAACTGTTTTTT. This sequence encodes CASSSKEKLFF.

The chain employs TRBV5-1 and TRBJ2-1; 13 bases fit TRBD2. CDR3 length: 16 residues. V trimming: 0 bases; J trimming: 6 bases; junction bases outside the gene matches: 3. Germline loops: CDR1 SGHRS, CDR2 YFSETQ. This chain's CDR3 is CASSLGTSGGVNEQFF. CDR3 nucleotides: TGCGCCAGCAGCTTGGGGACTAGCGGGGGCGTCAATGAGCAGTTCTTC.

This clone was counted only a few times. The chain employs TRBV10-3 and TRBJ1-1; D is unresolved. Trimming stripped 7 bases from V and 1 base from J, with 13 bases between. Per the germline V gene, CDR1 is ENHRY and CDR2 is SYGVKD. The CDR3 length is 14 residues. CDR3 loop: CAINNRERNTEAFF. Written as DNA, the CDR3 is TGTGCCATCAATAACAGAGAAAGGAACACTGAAGCTTTCTTT.

The gene calls are TRBV9 and TRBJ2-1; tentatively, D is TRBD1 (5 bases). The CDR3 contains 13 residues. V was trimmed by 7 bases and J by 9 bases, leaving 17 bases between them. CDR1 is SGDLS and CDR2 is YYNGEE in the germline V gene. CDR3 DNA: TGTGCCAGCGCCACGCTAGGTCAGGGTGAGCAGTTCTTC. Its protein product is CASATLGQGEQFF.

This clone was picked up a small number of times. The chain carries TRBV29-1 and TRBJ1-3; 9 positions match TRBD1. Germline values: CDR1 SQVTM, CDR2 ANQGSEA. The V and J ends lost 1 base and 7 bases, in that order; junction bases with no gene match: 5. The CDR3 runs to 14 residues. The CDR3 DNA reads as TGCAGCGTTGAAGGGACAGGGGTTGTGAACACCATATATTTT. Residues: CSVEGTGVVNTIYF.

The chain uses TRBV7-9 and TRBJ2-5; 8 bases line up with TRBD1. Germline loops: CDR1 SEHNR, CDR2 FQNEAQ (reference sequence). V lost 5 bases, J lost 3 bases, and 5 bases stayed unmatched. This CDR3 comprises 14 residues. The CDR3 loop is CASSINRGKETQYF. In DNA form, the CDR3 reads TGTGCCAGCAGCATCAACAGGGGGAAAGAGACCCAGTACTTC.

Concerning this clone: Other DNA sequences from this sample encode an identical CDR3 as well. The V gene is TRBV5-4, the J gene TRBJ2-5; D call uncertain. CDR3 length: 12 amino acids. CDR1 and CDR2 (germline): SGHNT, YYREEE (reference sequence). Trimming left V 2 bases short and J 3 bases short, with 5 bases between. In DNA, the CDR3 is TGTGCCAGCAGCTTCCCGAAAGAGACCCAGTACTTC. It is translated as CASSFPKETQYF.

Only a few counts were recorded for this clone. The chain combines TRBV7-9 with TRBJ1-4; D remains ambiguous. There are 14 residues in the CDR3. V dropped 5 bases and J dropped 8 bases, with 15 bases sitting between them. CDR1 and CDR2 from the germline V gene are SEHNR and FQNEAQ (reference sequence). The CDR3 region has the DNA TGTGCCAGCAGCCCCTCATGGCCACGCGAAAAACTGTTTTTT. Translating gives CASSPSWPREKLFF.

The chain recombines TRBV25-1 with TRBJ1-2; D gene uncertain. The V end lost 6 bases, the J end lost 8 bases, and 10 bases lay between the germline ends. Germline CDR1 is MGHDK and CDR2 is SYGVNS. The CDR3 has 11 amino acids. The CDR3 DNA sequence: TGTGCCAGCAGCCCAGGCGGGGGCTACACCTTC. Translated: CASSPGGGYTF.

This chain links TRBV5-1 with TRBJ2-3; D perhaps matches TRBD1 (6 bases). Between the trimmed V and J ends, which lost 4 bases and 8 bases, there was a span of 11 bases. The CDR3 is 12 residues long. CDR1 is SGHRS, CDR2 YFSETQ, per germline. The CDR3 nucleotides read TGCGCCAGCAGCGCAACAGGGCCTACGCAGTATTTT. Translation: CASSATGPTQYF.

This chain connects TRBV4-3 to TRBJ2-1; D is unclear. Germline CDR1 LGHNA, CDR2 YSLEER. This CDR3 has 14 residues. Trimming shortened V by 0 bases and J by 9 bases, and 12 bases separated the two germline ends. Here the CDR3 reads CASSQDMVATEQFF. DNA for the CDR3: TGCGCCAGCAGCCAAGATATGGTAGCCACTGAGCAGTTCTTC.

J is TRBJ2-5 and V is TRBV30, with 9 bases identical to TRBD1. The germline V gene has CDR1 GTSNPN and CDR2 SVGIG (reference sequence). V shed 1 base, J shed 4 bases, and the junction held 7 bases outside the gene matches. The CDR3 has 15 residues. CDR3 region: CAWSGPGTGRETQYF. For the CDR3, the DNA is TGTGCCTGGAGTGGACCCGGGACAGGGAGAGAGACCCAGTACTTC.

V and J are TRBV18 and TRBJ2-1; D unresolved. This CDR3 is built from 14 residues. In germline, CDR1 is KGHSH, CDR2 LQKENI. The V and J ends lost 3 bases and 5 bases respectively, with 11 bases between them. For the CDR3, the DNA is TGTGCCAGCTCACCCCGTATCCCAGACAATGAGCAGTTCTTC. This gives the protein CASSPRIPDNEQFF.

The V and J genes are TRBV29-1 and TRBJ2-7; TRBD2 matches 9 bases. The CDR3 consists of 13 residues. CDR1 and CDR2 (germline): SQVTM, ANQGSEA. With V trimmed by 7 bases and J by 7 bases, 11 bases remained unmatched. The CDR3 reads CSAGLAGFGEQYF. CDR3 nucleotides: TGCAGCGCTGGCCTAGCGGGGTTCGGTGAGCAGTACTTC.

The chain is built from TRBV4-2 and TRBJ2-1, with 7 bases fitting TRBD2. CDR1 and CDR2 (germline): LGHNA, YNFKEQ. This CDR3 has 19 residues. V shed 0 bases and J 0 bases; nucleotides not matched to a gene: 11. The CDR3 sequence is CASSQEWAGVPSSYNEQFF. In nucleotides, the CDR3 is TGTGCCAGCAGCCAAGAGTGGGCGGGAGTCCCTAGCTCCTACAATGAGCAGTTCTTC.

This clone appeared a few times. The chain is built from TRBV29-1 and TRBJ2-3; 13 nucleotides line up with TRBD2. In germline, CDR1 is SQVTM, CDR2 ANQGSEA. The CDR3 has 17 residues. The J segment lost 4 bases and the V segment lost 4 bases, leaving 11 bases of the junction unmatched. DNA for the CDR3: TGCAGCGTTGCCAGACTAGCGGGGGGCACGCTGGCAGATACGCAGTATTTT. Amino acids: CSVARLAGGTLADTQYF.

This clone has just a few counts. The chain couples TRBV10-3 to TRBJ1-1; TRBD1 might be the D (6 bases). The CDR3 is 12 amino acids. Per the germline V gene, CDR1 is ENHRY and CDR2 is SYGVKD. Trimming removed 6 bases from V and 4 bases from J, with 9 bases in between. CDR3 DNA: TGTGCCATCAGAGGACAGACCACTGAAGCTTTCTTT. Translation: CAIRGQTTEAFF.

This clone was detected only a few times. This sequence joins TRBV11-2 and TRBJ2-7, with TRBD1 identical over 7 bases. This CDR3 spans 14 amino acids. The V gene's germline CDR1 is SGHAT and CDR2 FQNNGV. J was trimmed by 5 bases and V by 3 bases; bases with no gene match: 7. The CDR3 DNA is TGTGCCAGCAGCTTCGACAGGGTATCAAACGAGCAGTACTTC. As protein: CASSFDRVSNEQYF.

There are a few counts of this clone. V usage is TRBV29-1 and J usage is TRBJ1-2, with no clear D. The CDR3 runs to 11 residues. Trimming shortened V by 3 bases and J by 4 bases, and 6 bases separated the two germline ends. Per germline, CDR1 SQVTM and CDR2 ANQGSEA. The CDR3 nucleotides are TGCAGCGTTGACGGGCCCTATGGCTACACCTTC. Residues: CSVDGPYGYTF.

This clone was observed a few times. The gene calls are TRBV7-2 and TRBJ2-3; D call uncertain. This CDR3 contains 13 residues. The V end was cut by 5 bases, the J end by 5 bases, with 11 bases between. CDR1 and CDR2 from the germline V gene are SGHTA and FQGNSA. CDR3 DNA sequence: TGTGCCAGCAGCCGACTCTATGGAGATACGCAGTATTTT. Its protein is CASSRLYGDTQYF.

This chain joins TRBV5-1 and TRBJ2-3; no firm D call. V shed 6 bases and J shed 1 base, with 9 bases lying between them. The CDR3 extends over 13 amino acids. Per germline, CDR1 SGHRS and CDR2 YFSETQ. DNA for the CDR3: TGCGCCAGCACGCGAAGCGGCACAGATACGCAGTATTTT. Encoded protein: CASTRSGTDTQYF.

This rearrangement joins TRBV29-1 to TRBJ1-1; D is ambiguous. Germline CDR1 and CDR2: SQVTM and ANQGSEA. The CDR3 length is 11 residues. The CDR3 DNA reads as TGCAGTTCCATCCTGAACACTGAAGCTTTCTTT. Its translation is CSSILNTEAFF.